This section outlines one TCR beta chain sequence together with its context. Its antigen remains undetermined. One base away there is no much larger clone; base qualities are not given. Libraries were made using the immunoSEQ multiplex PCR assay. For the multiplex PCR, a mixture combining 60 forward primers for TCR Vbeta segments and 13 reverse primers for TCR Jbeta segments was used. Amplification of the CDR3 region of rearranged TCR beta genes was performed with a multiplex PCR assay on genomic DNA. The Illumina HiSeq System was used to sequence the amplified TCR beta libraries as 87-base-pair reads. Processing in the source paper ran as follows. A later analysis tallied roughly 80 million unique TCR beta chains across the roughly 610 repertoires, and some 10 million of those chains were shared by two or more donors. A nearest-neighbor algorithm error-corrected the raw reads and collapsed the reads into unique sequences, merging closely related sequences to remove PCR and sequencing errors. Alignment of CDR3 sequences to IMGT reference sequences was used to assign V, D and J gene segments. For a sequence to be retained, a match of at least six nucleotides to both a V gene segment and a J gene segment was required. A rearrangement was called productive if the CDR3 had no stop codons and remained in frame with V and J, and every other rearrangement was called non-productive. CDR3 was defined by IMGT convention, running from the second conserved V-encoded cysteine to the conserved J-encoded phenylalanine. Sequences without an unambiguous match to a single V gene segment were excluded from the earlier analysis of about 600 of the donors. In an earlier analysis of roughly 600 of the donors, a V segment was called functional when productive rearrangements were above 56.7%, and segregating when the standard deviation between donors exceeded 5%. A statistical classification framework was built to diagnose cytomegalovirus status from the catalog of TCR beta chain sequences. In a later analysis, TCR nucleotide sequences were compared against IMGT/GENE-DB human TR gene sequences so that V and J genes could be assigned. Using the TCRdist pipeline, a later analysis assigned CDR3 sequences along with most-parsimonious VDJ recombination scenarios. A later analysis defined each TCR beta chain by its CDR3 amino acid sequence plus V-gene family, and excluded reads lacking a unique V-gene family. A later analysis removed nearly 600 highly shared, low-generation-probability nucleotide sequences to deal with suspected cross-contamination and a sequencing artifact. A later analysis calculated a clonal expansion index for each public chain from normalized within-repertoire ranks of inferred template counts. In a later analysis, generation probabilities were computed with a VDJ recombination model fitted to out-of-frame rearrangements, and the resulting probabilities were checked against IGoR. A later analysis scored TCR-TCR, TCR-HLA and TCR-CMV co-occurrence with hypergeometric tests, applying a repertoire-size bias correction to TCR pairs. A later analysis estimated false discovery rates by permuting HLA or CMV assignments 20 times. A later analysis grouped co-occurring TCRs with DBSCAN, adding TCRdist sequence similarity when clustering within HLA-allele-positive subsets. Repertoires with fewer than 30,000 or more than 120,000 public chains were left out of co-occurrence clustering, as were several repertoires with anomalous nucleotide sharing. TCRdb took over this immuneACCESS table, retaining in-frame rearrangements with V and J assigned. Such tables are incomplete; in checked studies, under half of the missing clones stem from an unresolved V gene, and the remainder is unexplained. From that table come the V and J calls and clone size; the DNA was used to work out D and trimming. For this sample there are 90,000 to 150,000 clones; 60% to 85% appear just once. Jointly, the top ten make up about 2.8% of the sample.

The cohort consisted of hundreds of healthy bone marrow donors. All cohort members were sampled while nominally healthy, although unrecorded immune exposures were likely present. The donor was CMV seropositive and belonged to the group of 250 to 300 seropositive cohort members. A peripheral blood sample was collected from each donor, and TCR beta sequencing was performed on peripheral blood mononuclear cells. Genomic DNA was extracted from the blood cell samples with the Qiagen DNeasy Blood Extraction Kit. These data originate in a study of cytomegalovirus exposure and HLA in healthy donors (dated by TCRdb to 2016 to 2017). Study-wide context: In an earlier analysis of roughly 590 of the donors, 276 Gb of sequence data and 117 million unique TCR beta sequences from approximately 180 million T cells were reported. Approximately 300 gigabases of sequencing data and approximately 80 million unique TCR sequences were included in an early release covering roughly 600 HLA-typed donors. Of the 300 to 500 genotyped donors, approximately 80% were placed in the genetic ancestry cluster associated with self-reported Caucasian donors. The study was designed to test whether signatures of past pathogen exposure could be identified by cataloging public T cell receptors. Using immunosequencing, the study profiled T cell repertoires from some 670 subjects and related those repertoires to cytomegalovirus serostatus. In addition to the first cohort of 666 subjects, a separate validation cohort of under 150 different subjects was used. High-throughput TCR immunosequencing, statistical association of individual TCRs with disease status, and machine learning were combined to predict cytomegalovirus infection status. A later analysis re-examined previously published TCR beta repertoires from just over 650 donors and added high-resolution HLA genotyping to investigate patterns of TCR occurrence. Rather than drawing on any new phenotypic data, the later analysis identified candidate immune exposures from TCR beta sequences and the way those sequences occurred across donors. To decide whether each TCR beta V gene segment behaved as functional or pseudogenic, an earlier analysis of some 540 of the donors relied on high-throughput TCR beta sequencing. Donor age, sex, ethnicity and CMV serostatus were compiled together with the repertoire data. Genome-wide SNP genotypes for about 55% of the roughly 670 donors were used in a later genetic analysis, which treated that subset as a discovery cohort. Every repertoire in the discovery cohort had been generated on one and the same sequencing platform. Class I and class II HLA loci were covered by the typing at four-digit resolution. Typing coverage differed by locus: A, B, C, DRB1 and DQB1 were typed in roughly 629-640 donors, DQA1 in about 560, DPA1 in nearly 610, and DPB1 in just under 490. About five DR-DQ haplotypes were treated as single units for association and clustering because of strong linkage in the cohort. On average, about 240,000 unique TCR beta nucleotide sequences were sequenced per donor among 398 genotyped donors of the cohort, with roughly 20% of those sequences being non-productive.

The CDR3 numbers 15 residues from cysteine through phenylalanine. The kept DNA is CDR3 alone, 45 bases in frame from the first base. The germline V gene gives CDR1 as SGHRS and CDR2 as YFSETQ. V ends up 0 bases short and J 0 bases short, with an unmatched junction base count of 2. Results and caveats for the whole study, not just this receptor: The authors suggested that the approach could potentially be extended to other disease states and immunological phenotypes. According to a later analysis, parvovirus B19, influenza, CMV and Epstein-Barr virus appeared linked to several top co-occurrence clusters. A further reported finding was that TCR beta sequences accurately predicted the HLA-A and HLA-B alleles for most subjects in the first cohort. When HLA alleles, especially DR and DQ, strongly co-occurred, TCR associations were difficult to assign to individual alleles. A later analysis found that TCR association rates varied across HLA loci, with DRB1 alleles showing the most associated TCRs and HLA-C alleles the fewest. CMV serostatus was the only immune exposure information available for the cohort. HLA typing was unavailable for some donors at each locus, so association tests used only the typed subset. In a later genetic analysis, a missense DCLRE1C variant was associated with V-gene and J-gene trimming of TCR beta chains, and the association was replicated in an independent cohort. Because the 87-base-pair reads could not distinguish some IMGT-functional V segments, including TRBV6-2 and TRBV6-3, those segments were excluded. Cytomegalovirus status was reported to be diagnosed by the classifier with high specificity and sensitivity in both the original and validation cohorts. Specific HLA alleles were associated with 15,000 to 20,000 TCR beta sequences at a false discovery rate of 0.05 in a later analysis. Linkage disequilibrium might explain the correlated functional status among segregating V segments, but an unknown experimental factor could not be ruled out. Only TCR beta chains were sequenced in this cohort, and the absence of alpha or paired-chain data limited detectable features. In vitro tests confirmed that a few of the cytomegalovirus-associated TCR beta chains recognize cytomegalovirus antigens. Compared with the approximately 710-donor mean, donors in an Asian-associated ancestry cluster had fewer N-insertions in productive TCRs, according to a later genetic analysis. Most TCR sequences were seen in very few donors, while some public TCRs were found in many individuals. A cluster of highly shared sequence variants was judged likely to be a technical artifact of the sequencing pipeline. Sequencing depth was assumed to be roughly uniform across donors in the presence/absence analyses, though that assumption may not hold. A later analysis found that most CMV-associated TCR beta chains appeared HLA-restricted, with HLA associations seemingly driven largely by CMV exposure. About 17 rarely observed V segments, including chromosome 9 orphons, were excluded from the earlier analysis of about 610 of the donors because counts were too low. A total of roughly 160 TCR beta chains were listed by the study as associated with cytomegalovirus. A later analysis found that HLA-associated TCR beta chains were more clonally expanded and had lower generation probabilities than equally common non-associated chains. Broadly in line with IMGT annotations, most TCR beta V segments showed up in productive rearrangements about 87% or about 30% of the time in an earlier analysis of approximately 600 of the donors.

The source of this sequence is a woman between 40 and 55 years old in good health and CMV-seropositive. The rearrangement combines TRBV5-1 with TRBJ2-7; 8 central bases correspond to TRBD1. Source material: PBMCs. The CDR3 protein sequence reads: CASSLGDRTSYEQYF. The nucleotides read TGCGCCAGCAGCTTGGGGGACAGGACCTCCTACGAGCAGTACTTC.